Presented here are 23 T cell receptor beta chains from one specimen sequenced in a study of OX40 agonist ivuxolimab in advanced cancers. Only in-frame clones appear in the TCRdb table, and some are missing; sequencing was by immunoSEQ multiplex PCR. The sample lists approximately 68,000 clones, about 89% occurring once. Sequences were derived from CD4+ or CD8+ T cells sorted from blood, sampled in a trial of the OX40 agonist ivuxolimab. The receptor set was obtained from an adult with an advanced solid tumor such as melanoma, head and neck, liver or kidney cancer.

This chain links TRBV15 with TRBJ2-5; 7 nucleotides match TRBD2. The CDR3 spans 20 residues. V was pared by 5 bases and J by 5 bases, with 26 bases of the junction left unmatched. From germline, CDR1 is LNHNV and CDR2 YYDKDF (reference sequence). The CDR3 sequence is CATSETGGGRAGLFGETQYF. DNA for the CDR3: TGTGCCACCAGCGAAACCGGCGGCGGGAGAGCGGGACTGTTCGGGGAGACCCAGTACTTC.

This chain's CDR3 is CASSYLAGGSEQYF. Here the CDR3 DNA reads TGTGCCAGCAGTTACCTAGCGGGAGGGAGCGAGCAGTACTTC. The chain joins TRBV6-6 to TRBJ2-7; 12 nucleotides line up with TRBD2. The V gene's germline CDR1 is MNHNY and CDR2 SVGAGI (reference sequence). After removal of 2 bases from V and 6 bases from J, the junction contained 2 bases not matched to a gene. CDR3 length equals 14 residues.

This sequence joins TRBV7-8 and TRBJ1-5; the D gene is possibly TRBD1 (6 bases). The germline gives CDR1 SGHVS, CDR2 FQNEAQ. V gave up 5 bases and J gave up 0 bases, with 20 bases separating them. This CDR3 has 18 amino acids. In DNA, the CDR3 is TGTGCCAGCAGCGCCTCGGTTTGGACAGCTAATAGCAATCAGCCCCAGCATTTT. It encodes CASSASVWTANSNQPQHF.

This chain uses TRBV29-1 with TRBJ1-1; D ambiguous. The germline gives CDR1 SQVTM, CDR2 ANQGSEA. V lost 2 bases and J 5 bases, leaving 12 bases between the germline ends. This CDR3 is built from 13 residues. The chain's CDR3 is CSVETDIGTEAFF. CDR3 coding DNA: TGCAGCGTTGAAACAGACATAGGGACTGAAGCTTTCTTT.

This CDR3 reads CASSLAQVADIQYF. The CDR3 DNA sequence: TGCGCCAGCAGCTTGGCGCAGGTAGCGGACATTCAGTACTTC. The J gene is TRBJ2-4, the V gene TRBV5-1, with D perhaps TRBD2 (6 bases). This CDR3 region has 14 residues. Germline V gene data show CDR1 as SGHRS and CDR2 as YFSETQ. Trimming left V 0 bases short and J 8 bases short, with 12 bases between.

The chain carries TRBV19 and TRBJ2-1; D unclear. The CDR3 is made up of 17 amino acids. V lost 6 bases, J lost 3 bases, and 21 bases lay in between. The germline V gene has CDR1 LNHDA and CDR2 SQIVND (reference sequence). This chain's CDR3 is CASSPAMSGVGYNEQFF. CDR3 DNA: TGTGCCAGTAGCCCGGCCATGTCAGGAGTAGGCTACAATGAGCAGTTCTTC. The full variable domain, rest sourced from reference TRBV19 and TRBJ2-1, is DGGITQSPKYLFRKEGQNVTLSCEQNLNHDAMYWYRQDPGQGLRLIYYSQIVNDFQKGDIAEGYSVSREKKESFPLTVTSAQKNPTAFYLCASSPAMSGVGYNEQFFGPGTRLTVL.

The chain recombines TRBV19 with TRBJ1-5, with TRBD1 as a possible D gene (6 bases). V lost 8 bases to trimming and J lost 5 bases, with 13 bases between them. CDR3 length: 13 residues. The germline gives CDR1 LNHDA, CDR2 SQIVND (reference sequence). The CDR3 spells CASGGQGYQPQHF. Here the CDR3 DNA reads TGTGCCAGTGGTGGGCAGGGGTATCAGCCCCAGCATTTT. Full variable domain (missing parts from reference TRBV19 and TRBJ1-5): DGGITQSPKYLFRKEGQNVTLSCEQNLNHDAMYWYRQDPGQGLRLIYYSQIVNDFQKGDIAEGYSVSREKKESFPLTVTSAQKNPTAFYLCASGGQGYQPQHFGDGTRLSIL.

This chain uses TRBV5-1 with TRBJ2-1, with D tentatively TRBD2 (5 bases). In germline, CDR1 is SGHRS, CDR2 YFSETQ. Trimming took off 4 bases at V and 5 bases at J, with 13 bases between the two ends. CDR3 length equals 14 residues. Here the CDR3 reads CASSGELRNNEQFF. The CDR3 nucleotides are TGCGCCAGCAGCGGGGAGCTGAGGAACAATGAGCAGTTCTTC.

The CDR3 DNA reads TGTGCCAGCAGCTGGGGACAAATTAACTATGGCTACACCTTC. Amino acid sequence: CASSWGQINYGYTF. The gene calls are TRBV5-6 and TRBJ1-2, with a weak D call TRBD1 (6 bases). Germline CDR1 reads SGHDT; CDR2 reads YYEEEE. V lost 3 bases and J 1 base, leaving 10 bases between the germline ends. This CDR3 spans 14 amino acids.

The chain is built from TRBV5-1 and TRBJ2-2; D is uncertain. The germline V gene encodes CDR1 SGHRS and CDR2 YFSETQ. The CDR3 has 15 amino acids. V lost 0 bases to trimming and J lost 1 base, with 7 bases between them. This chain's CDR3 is CASSLGSWNTGELFF. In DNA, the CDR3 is TGCGCCAGCAGCTTGGGCAGTTGGAACACCGGGGAGCTGTTTTTT.

CDR3 amino acids: CASTPLSAANVLTF. The CDR3 region has the DNA TGCGCCAGCACTCCTTTGAGCGCGGCCAACGTCCTGACTTTC. J is TRBJ2-6 and V is TRBV5-1; no definite D call. The CDR3 extends over 14 amino acids. Germline V gives CDR1 SGHRS, CDR2 YFSETQ. Trimming took 6 bases from V and 6 from J, leaving 13 bases between them.

The CDR3 spells CASSYSPLAGGETQYF. CDR3 nucleotide sequence: TGTGCCAGCAGTTACTCGCCACTAGCGGGGGGAGAGACCCAGTACTTC. This sequence joins TRBV6-5 and TRBJ2-5; TRBD2 aligns across 12 bases. The trim removed 0 bases at V and 4 bases at J, leaving 3 bases unmatched. The CDR3 consists of 16 residues. Germline-derived CDR1 and CDR2 are MNHEY and SVGAGI.

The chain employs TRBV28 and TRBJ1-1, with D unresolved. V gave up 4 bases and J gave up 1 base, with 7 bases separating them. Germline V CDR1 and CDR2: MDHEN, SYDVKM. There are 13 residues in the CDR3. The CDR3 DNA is TGTGCCAGCAGTTGGGCAGGGAACACTGAAGCTTTCTTT. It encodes CASSWAGNTEAFF.

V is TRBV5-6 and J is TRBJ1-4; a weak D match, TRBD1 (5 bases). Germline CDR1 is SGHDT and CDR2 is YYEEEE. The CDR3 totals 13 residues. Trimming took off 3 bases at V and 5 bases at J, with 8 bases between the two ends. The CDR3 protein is CASSWGRNEKLFF. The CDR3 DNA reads TGTGCCAGCAGCTGGGGGAGGAATGAAAAACTGTTTTTT. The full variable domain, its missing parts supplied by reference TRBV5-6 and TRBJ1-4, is DAGVTQSPTHLIKTRGQQVTLRCSPKSGHDTVSWYQQALGQGPQFIFQYYEEEERQRGNFPDRFSGHQFPNYSSELNVNALLLGDSALYLCASSWGRNEKLFFGSGTQLSVL.

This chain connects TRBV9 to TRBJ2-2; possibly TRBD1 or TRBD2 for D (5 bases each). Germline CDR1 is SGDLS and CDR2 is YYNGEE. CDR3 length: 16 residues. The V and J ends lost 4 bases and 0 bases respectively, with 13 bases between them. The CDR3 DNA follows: TGTGCCAGCAGCCGGGACGGAGCTACGAACACCGGGGAGCTGTTTTTT. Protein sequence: CASSRDGATNTGELFF.

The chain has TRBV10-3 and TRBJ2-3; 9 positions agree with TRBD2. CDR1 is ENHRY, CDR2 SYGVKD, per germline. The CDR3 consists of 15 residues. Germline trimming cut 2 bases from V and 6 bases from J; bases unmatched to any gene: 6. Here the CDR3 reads CAISEPTSGSDTQYF. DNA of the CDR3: TGTGCCATCAGTGAGCCGACTAGCGGTTCTGATACGCAGTATTTT.

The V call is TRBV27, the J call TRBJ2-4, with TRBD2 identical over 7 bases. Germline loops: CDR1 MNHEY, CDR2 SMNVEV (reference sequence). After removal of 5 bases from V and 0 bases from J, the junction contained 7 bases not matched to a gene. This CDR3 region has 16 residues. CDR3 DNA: TGTGCCAGCAGTCTCGGGACTACCTTAGCCAAAAACATTCAGTACTTC. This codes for CASSLGTTLAKNIQYF.

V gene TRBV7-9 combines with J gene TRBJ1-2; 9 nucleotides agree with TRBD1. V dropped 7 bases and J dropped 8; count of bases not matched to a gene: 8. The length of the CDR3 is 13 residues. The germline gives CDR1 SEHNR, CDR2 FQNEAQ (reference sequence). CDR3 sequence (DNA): TGTGCCAGCACCCCGGGACAGGGAGGAGGCTACACCTTC. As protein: CASTPGQGGGYTF.

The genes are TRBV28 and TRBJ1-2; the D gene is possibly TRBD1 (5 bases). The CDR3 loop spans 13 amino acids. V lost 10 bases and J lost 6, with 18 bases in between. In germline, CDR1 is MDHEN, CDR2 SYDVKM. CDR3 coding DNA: TGTGCCACCGAAAAAGGGGCGGTTAATGGCTACACCTTC. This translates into CATEKGAVNGYTF.

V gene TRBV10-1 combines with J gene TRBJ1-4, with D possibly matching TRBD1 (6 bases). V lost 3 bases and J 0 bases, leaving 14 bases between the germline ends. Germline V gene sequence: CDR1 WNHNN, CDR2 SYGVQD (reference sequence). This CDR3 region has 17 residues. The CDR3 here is CASSDGGQGATNEKLFF. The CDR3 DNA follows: TGCGCCAGCAGTGATGGGGGCCAGGGTGCAACTAATGAAAAACTGTTTTTT.

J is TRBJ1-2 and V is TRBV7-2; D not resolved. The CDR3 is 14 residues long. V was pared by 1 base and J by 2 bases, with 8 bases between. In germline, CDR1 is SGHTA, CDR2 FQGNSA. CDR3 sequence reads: CASSLDEDNYGYTF. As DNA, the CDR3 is TGTGCCAGCAGCTTAGATGAGGACAACTATGGCTACACCTTC.

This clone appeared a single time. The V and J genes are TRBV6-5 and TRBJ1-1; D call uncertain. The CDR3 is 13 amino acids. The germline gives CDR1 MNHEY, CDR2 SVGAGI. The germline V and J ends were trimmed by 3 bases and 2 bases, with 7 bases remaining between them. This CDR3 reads CASSYWGNTEAFF. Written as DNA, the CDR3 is TGTGCCAGCAGTTATTGGGGAAACACTGAAGCTTTCTTT.

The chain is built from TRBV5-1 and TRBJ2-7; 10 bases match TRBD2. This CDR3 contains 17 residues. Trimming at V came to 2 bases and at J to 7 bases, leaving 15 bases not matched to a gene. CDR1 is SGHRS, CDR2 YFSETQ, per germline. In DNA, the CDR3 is TGCGCCAGCAGCTTCTACGCTAGCGGGAGTCCCCCTGGTGAGCAGTACTTC. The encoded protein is CASSFYASGSPPGEQYF.